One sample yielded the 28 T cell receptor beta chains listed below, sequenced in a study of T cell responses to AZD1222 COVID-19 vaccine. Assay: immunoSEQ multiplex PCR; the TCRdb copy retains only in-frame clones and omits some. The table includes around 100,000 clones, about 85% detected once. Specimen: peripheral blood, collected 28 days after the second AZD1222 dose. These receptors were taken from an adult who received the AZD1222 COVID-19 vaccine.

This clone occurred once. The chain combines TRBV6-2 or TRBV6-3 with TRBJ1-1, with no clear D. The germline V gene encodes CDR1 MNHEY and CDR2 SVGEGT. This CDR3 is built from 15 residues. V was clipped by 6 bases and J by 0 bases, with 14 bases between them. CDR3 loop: CASSPLRAVNTEAFF. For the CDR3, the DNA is TGTGCCAGCAGCCCATTACGGGCGGTGAACACTGAAGCTTTCTTT.

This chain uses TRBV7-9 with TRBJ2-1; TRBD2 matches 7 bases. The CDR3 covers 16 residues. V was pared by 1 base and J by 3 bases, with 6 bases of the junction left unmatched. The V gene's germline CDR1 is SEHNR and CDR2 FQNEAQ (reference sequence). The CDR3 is CASSLVAGAVYNEQFF. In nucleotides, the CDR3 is TGTGCCAGCAGCTTAGTCGCGGGAGCGGTCTACAATGAGCAGTTCTTC.

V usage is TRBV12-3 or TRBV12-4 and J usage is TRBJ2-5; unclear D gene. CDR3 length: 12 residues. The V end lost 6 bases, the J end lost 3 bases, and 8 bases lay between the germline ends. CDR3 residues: CASRTWEETQYF. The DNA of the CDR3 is TGTGCCAGCAGAACTTGGGAAGAGACCCAGTACTTC.

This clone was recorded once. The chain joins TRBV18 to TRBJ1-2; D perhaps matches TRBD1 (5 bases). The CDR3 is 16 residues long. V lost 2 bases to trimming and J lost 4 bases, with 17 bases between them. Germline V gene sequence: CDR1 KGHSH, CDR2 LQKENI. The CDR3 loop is CASSPASSGVGYGYTF. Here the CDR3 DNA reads TGTGCCAGCTCACCAGCGAGCTCGGGGGTGGGCTATGGCTACACCTTC.

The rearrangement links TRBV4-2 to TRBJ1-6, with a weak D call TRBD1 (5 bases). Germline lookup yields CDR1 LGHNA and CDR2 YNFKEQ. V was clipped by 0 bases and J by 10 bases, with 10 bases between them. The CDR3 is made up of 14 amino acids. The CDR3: CASSQDQGRSPLHF. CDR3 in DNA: TGTGCCAGCAGCCAAGATCAGGGACGATCACCCCTCCACTTT.

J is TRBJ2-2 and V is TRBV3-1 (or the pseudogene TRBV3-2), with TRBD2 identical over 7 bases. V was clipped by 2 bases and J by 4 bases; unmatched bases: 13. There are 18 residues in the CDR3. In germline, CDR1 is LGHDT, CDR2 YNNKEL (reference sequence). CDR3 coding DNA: TGTGCCAGCAGCCAATCTGCAAGGCTAGCGGAATTCACCGGGGAGCTGTTTTTT. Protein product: CASSQSARLAEFTGELFF.

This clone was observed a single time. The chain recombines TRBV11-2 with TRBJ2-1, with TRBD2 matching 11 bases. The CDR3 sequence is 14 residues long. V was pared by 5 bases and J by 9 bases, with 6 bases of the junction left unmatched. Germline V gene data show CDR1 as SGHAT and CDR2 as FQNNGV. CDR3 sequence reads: CASSVLAGGGEQFF. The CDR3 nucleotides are TGTGCCAGCAGCGTATTAGCGGGAGGGGGTGAGCAGTTCTTC.

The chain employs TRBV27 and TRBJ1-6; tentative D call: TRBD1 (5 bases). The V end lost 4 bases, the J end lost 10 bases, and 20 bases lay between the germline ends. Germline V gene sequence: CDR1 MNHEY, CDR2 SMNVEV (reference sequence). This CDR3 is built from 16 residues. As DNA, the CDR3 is TGTGCCAGCAGTTCGAGCGTCCGGGGTTGGGGGTCACCCCTCCACTTT. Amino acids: CASSSSVRGWGSPLHF.

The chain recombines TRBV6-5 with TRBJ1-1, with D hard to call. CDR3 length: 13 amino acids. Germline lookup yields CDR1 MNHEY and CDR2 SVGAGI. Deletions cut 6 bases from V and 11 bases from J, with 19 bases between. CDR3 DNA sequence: TGTGCCAGCAGGGAGACCGGTACTTTCTCCGCTTTCTTT. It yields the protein CASRETGTFSAFF.

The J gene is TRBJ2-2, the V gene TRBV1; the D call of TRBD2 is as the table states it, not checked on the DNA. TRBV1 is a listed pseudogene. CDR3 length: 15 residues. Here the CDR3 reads CTRAASGRTTGELFF. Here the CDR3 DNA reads TGCACCAGAGCGGCTAGCGGGAGGACCACCGGGGAGCTGTTTTTT.

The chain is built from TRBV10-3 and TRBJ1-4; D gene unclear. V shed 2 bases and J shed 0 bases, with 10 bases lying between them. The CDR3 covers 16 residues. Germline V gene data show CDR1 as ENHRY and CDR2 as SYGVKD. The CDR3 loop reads CAISESPPSTNEKLFF. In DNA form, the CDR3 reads TGTGCCATCAGTGAGAGCCCACCGTCAACTAATGAAAAACTGTTTTTT.

CDR3 nucleotide sequence: TGTGCCAGCAGTACCAGGGGGAATGGCTACACCTTC. This translates into CASSTRGNGYTF. V and J are TRBV28 and TRBJ1-2; TRBD1 matches at 7 bases. V lost 5 bases and J lost 6; bases outside the gene matches: 3. Per the germline V gene, CDR1 is MDHEN and CDR2 is SYDVKM. This CDR3 region has 12 residues.

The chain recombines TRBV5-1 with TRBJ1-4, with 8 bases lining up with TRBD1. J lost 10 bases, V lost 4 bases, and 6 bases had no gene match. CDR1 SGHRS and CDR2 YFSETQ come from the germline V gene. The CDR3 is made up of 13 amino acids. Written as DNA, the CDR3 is TGCGCCAGCAGCGCCGGACAGGGAGGAAAACTGTTTTTT. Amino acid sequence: CASSAGQGGKLFF.

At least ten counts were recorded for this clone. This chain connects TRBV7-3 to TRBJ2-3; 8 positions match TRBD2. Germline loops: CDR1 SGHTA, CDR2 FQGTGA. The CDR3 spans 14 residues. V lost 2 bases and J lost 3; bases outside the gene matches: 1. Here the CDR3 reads CASSLAGGTDTQYF. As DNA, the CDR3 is TGTGCCAGCAGCTTAGCGGGAGGTACAGATACGCAGTATTTT.

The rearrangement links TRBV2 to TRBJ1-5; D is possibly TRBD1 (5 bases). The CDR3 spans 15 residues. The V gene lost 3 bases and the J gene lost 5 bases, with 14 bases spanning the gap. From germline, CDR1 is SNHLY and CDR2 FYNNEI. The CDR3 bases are TGTGCCAGCAGTGAGTATGGCAGGGTATATCAGCCCCAGCATTTT. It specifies CASSEYGRVYQPQHF.

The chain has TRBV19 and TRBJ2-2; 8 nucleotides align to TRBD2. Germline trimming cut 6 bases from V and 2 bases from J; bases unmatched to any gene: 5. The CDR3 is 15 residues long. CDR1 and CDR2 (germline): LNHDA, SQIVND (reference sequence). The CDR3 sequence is CASSVGLVNTGELFF. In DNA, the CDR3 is TGTGCCAGTAGCGTGGGACTAGTCAACACCGGGGAGCTGTTTTTT.

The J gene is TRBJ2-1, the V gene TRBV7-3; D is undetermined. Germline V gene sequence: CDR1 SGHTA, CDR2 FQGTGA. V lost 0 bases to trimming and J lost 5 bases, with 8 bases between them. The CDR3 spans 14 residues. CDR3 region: CASSLTEQHNEQFF. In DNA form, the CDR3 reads TGTGCCAGCAGCTTAACGGAACAGCACAATGAGCAGTTCTTC.

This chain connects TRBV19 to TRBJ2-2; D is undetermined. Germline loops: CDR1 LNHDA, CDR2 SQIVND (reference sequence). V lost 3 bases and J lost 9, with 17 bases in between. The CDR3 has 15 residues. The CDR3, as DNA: TGTGCCAGTAGTATTTCCACGGAAGCATCTCGGGAGCTGTTTTTT. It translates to CASSISTEASRELFF.

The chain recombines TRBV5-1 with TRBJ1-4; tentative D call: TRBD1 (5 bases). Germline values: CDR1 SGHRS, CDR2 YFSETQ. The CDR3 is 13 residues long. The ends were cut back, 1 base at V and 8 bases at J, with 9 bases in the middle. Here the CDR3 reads CASSLTGREKLFF. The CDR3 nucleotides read TGCGCCAGCAGCTTGACAGGAAGAGAAAAACTGTTTTTT.

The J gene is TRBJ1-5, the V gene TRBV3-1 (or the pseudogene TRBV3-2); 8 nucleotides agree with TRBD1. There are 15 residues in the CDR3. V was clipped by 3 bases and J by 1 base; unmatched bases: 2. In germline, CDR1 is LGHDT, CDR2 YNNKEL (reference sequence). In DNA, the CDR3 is TGTGCCAGCAGCCACCGGGACAGGAGCAATCAGCCCCAGCATTTT. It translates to CASSHRDRSNQPQHF.

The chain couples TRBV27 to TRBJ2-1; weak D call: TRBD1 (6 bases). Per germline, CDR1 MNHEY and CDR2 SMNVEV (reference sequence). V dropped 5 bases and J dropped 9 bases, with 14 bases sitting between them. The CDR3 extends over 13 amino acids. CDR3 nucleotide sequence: TGTGCCAGCAGTGAACGGACAGTCGGTGAGCAGTTCTTC. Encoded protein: CASSERTVGEQFF.

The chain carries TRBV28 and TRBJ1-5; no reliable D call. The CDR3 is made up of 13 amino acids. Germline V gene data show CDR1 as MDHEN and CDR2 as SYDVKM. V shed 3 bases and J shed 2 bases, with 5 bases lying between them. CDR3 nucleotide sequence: TGTGCCAGCAGTTTTCAACGCAATCAGCCCCAGCATTTT. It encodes CASSFQRNQPQHF.

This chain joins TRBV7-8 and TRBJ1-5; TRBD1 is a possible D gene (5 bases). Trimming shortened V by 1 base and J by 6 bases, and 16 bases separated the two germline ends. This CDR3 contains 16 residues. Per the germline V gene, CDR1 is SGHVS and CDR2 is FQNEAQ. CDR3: CASSLDVGGWGQPQHF. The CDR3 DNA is TGTGCCAGCAGCTTAGACGTCGGGGGTTGGGGTCAGCCCCAGCATTTT.

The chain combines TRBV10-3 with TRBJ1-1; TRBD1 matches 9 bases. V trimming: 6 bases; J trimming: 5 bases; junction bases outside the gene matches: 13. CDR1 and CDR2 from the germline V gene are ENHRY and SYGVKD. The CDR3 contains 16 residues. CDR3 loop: CAIRKNGQGRGTEAFF. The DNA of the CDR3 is TGTGCCATCAGGAAGAACGGACAGGGGAGGGGGACTGAAGCTTTCTTT.

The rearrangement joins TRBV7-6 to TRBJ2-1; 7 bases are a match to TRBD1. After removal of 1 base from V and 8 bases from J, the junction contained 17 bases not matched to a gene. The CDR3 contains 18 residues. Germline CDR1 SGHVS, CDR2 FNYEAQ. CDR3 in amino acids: CASSLVYSSRQGGDEQFF. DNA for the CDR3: TGTGCCAGCAGCTTAGTATATAGCTCGCGACAGGGTGGCGATGAGCAGTTCTTC.

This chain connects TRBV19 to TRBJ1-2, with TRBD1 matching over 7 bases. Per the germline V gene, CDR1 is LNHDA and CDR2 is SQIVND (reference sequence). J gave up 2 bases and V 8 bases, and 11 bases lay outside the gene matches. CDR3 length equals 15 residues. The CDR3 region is CASRNTDRANYGYTF. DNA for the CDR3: TGTGCCAGTCGAAATACAGACAGGGCAAACTATGGCTACACCTTC.

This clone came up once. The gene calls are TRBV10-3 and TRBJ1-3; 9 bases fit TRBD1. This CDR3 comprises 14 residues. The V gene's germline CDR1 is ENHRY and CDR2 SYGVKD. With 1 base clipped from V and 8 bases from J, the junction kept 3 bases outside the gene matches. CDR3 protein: CAISELGQGDTIYF. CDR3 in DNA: TGTGCCATCAGTGAGTTGGGACAGGGTGACACCATATATTTT.

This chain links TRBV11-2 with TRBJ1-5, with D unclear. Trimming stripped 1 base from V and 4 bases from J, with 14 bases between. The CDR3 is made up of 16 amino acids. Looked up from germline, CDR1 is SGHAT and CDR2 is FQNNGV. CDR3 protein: CASSLAGGTQNQPQHF. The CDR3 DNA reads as TGTGCCAGCAGCTTAGCGGGCGGCACACAAAATCAGCCCCAGCATTTT.